This T cell receptor (beta chain) was profiled in a study of PD-1 blockade in classical Hodgkin lymphoma. This CDR3 contains 15 residues. This clone was seen just once. All patients experienced relapse after autologous stem cell transplantation, and brentuximab vedotin exposure was variable. The repertoire was sequenced with immunoSEQ multiplex PCR; TCRdb's copy has only in-frame clones and lacks some. Of tens of thousands of clones in the sample, roughly nine tenths are singletons; the top ten hold roughly 15%. The gene calls are TRBV21-1 and TRBJ1-6; the tabulated D call, TRBD1, remains unverified against the DNA. TRBV21-1 is given as a pseudogene. The starting material was peripheral blood mononuclear cells (PBMCs), obtained at baseline. This receptor was identified in a human donor with classical Hodgkin lymphoma. The CDR3 spells CASSGRTGGNSPLHF. The CDR3 bases are TGTGCCAGCAGCGGACGGACAGGGGGTAATTCACCCCTCCACTTT.